This T cell receptor beta chain was retrieved from a study of identical twins (TCRdb year 2016). With respect to the entire study: To test whether fetal clonotypes persist, the study used deep sequencing on TCR alpha and beta repertoires from monozygotic twins, unrelated adults of various ages, and cord blood. To rule out contamination, replicate twin experiments were performed at different times with different library preparation protocols. The paper as a whole reports these results and caveats: Out-of-frame TCR alpha sequences shared between twins showed an excess of low generation-probability sequences compared with coincidental sharing between unrelated individuals. Fewer insertions were carried by abundant cord blood beta clonotypes, a similar but weaker trend appeared in young adult naive repertoires, and no such trend appeared in memory repertoires. Invariant T cells such as MAIT and iNKT could partly confound zero-insertion analyses, though diverse VJ usage argued against this for most clonotypes. Excess twin sharing in beta out-of-frame sequences was weaker because fewer shared sequences lowered the signal-to-noise ratio. Because the same donors could not be followed over many years, the conclusions depended on cross-sectional statistical analysis. Out-of-frame TCR alpha sharing in monozygotic twins was systematically underestimated by recombination models, whereas sharing between unrelated individuals was in agreement with the recombination models.

The CDR3, from cysteine to phenylalanine, totals 13 residues. The kept DNA is CDR3 alone, 39 bases in frame from the first base. CDR1 KGHDR and CDR2 SFDVKD were looked up in the germline V gene. V is clipped by 4 bases and J by 6 bases, and the sequence between their germline boundaries is 8 bases long. The protocol used for the library was 5' RACE. Instrument on record: Illumina HiSeq 2000. Template switching added a universal primer binding site, and the final cDNA carried a unique molecular identifier that allowed TCR cDNA molecules to be counted accurately. Specific primers in the conserved constant-segment region were used to synthesize first-strand cDNA for TCR alpha and beta chains. To control for contamination, every cDNA library carried two barcodes: a SMART-Mk sample barcode plus Illumina barcodes. Two successive PCR steps introduced TruSeq adapter sequences along with Illumina sample barcodes. TCR alpha and beta cDNA libraries were sequenced on the Illumina HiSeq platform with custom primers. Per the original workflow: Raw reads were processed with MiGEC to extract unique molecular identifiers, and MiXCR was used to determine CDR3 positions. For each individual, recombination models were inferred using an EM algorithm with the repgenHMM and IGoR tools. The analysis of shared clonotypes was done with the tcR package in R, with sharing normalized by the product of cloneset sizes. Out-of-frame nonproductive sequences were analyzed to study raw recombination free of thymic and clonal selection effects. TCRdb cleaned the public reads at Q25 with fastp, built clones with MiXCR and kept in-frame beta chains. Duplicate CDR3 protein sequences are folded into a single record with the most common DNA and genes. TCRdb's processing, not the study's, gives the V and J calls here. A total of 300,000 to 400,000 distinct CDR3 sequences appear in this sample, 9% to 15% of them only once. 7.2% of the sample comes from the top ten.

This clonotype was seen only a few times. Its antigen has not been determined. Within one base of it there is no much larger clone, and no base qualities were kept. Every donor in the study was a healthy Caucasian. The twin cohort consisted of three pairs of female monozygotic twins, all aged 18 to 29 years. Positive isolation kits from Invitrogen were used to isolate CD4+ and CD8+ T cell populations. The data also belong to a second study, concerning yellow fever vaccine responses in identical twins. The second source states: The authors reported that the T cell response to vaccination in identical twins appeared partly convergent and partly personalized. In the study, vaccine-responding T cell clones were precisely tracked in identical twins.

Here the chain combines TRBV24-1 and TRBJ2-2; TRBD1 is a weak D gene call, 6 bases matching. The sequence came from a woman in her late teens or twenties in good health. Material for sequencing was CD8+ T cells sorted from blood. The encoded CDR3 is CATSDPGAGELFF. Read as DNA, the sequence is TGTGCCACCAGTGACCCAGGGGCCGGGGAGCTGTTTTTT.